What follows is one T cell receptor (beta chain) and its context. The data stem from a study of blood T cell repertoires in COVID-19. Overall study: From the United States, Italy and Spain came samples of acute and convalescent COVID-19. T cells, B-cell-depleted T cells, or PBMCs supplied cDNA or gDNA.

The assay was immunoSEQ multiplex PCR, and TCRdb's table has in-frame clones only and misses some. The sample consists of more than 300,000 clones, just under 90% of them appearing once. The V gene lost 0 bases and the J gene lost 5 bases, with 12 bases spanning the gap. Germline values: CDR1 SGHRS, CDR2 YFSETQ. The CDR3 is made up of 15 amino acids. The sequence was obtained from a woman in her 30s with COVID-19, enrolled during active disease. Sequencing was performed on peripheral blood. V is TRBV5-1 and J is TRBJ2-1, with D possibly TRBD1 on 5 matching bases. The CDR3 loop is CASSLGRGADNEQFF. In nucleotides, the CDR3 is TGCGCCAGCAGCTTGGGAAGGGGTGCGGACAATGAGCAGTTCTTC.